The present TCR beta chain was sequenced within a study of identical twins. TCRdb processed the 5' RACE reads anew with MiXCR; each CDR3 protein has one entry. The sample lists about 890,000 distinct CDR3 sequences, 9% to 15% occurring once. V was clipped by 2 bases and J by 4 bases, with 5 bases between them. CDR1 SGDLS and CDR2 YYNGEE come from the germline V gene. The CDR3 has 12 amino acids. Separately, the same data were catalogued under a study of yellow fever vaccine responses in identical twins. That source reports: Vaccine-induced T cell responses in twins were reportedly observed to appear partly convergent, partly personalized.

This receptor was identified in a woman under 30 in good health. Sequenced: PBMCs. V is TRBV9 and J is TRBJ2-3; D gene uncertain. The CDR3 sequence: CASSVTSDTQYF. As DNA, the CDR3 is TGTGCCAGCAGCGTCACGTCAGATACGCAGTATTTT.